This T cell receptor beta chain came from a study of blood T cell repertoires in COVID-19. Study context: PBMCs, B-cell-depleted T cells, or T cells provided the cDNA or gDNA that made up the material.

Participant ages covered about 18 to 90 years across about 25 US areas. Clinical history as reported by participants underpinned cohort assignment. The CDR3 sequence is 13 residues long. V was clipped by 6 bases and J by 4 bases; unmatched bases: 3. Germline CDR1 SNHLY, CDR2 FYNNEI. Original handling: Researchers report that nucleated cell counts were estimated from reference gene primer amplification. The table came from immunoSEQ multiplex PCR; TCRdb's copy has only in-frame clones and leaves some out. V and J calls plus clone size are reproduced from that table; the DNA served to infer D and trimming. Here the sample spans more than 300,000 clones, 80% to 90% being singletons.

Sequencing input: PBMCs or T cells enriched from blood (not recorded which). The source of this sequence is a man aged 30 to 45 who had recovered from COVID-19. The V and J genes are TRBV2 and TRBJ1-1, with 9 bases that match TRBD1. In nucleotides, the CDR3 is TGTGCCAGCAGCGAACAGGGGGCCACTGAAGCTTTCTTT. Protein sequence: CASSEQGATEAFF.